This T cell receptor beta chain was sequenced for a study of blood T cell repertoires in COVID-19. Study context: T cells, B-cell-depleted T cells, or PBMCs supplied cDNA or gDNA.

Germline CDR1 reads LGHDT; CDR2 reads YNNKEL (reference sequence). V was trimmed by 3 bases and J by 4 bases, leaving 15 bases between them. This CDR3 spans 15 amino acids. Method: immunoSEQ multiplex PCR; TCRdb's copy keeps in-frame clones and lacks some. Of about 150,000 clones in the sample, 85% to 95% were seen once. This clone was seen once. Sequencing was performed on peripheral blood. This sequence was found in a man in his fifties or sixties with acute or convalescent COVID-19. The chain employs TRBV3-1 (or the pseudogene TRBV3-2) and TRBJ1-2; D unresolved. In DNA form, the CDR3 reads TGTGCCAGCAGCCACCCTCACCCCCAGGTCTATGGCTACACCTTC. Protein sequence: CASSHPHPQVYGYTF.